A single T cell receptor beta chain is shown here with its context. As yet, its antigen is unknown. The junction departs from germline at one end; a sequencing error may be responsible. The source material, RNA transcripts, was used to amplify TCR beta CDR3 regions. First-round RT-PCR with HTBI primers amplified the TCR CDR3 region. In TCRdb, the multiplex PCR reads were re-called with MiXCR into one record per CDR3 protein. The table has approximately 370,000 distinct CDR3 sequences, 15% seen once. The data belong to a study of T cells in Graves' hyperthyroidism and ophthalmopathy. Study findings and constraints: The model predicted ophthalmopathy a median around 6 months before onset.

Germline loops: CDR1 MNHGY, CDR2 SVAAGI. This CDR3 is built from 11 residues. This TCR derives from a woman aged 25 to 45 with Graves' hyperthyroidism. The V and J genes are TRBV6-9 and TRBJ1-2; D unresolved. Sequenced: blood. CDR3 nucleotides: TGCGCCGGGCTGCAGTTTTATGGCTACACCTTC. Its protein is CAGLQFYGYTF.